Listed here are 24 T cell receptor beta chains from one sample, sequenced in a study of cytomegalovirus exposure and HLA in healthy donors. Amplification used 60 Vbeta primers and 13 Jbeta primers. Assay: immunoSEQ multiplex PCR; the TCRdb copy retains only in-frame clones and omits some. The table has some 190,000 clones, more than 65% seen once. Sequencing input: PBMCs. All receptors come from a female donor in good health and CMV-seronegative.

The sample holds a few counts of this clone. The chain combines TRBV5-1 with TRBJ2-5; 9 nucleotides agree with TRBD2. The V gene end was trimmed by 0 bases and the J gene end by 3 bases; junction bases not matched to a gene: 0. This CDR3 contains 14 residues. The germline V gene encodes CDR1 SGHRS and CDR2 YFSETQ. CDR3 amino acids: CASSLVAGEETQYF. CDR3 DNA sequence: TGCGCCAGCAGCTTGGTAGCGGGGGAAGAGACCCAGTACTTC.

V usage is TRBV7-6 and J usage is TRBJ2-5, with D perhaps TRBD1 (6 bases). TRBJ2-7 explains the end of the DNA better; the J call may be wrong. There are 14 residues in the CDR3. From germline, CDR1 is SGHVS and CDR2 FNYEAQ. CDR3 coding DNA: TGTGCCAGCAGCGAGGGGGACCCTAGCAGCGAGCAGTACTTC. The encoded protein is CASSEGDPSSEQYF.

The gene calls are TRBV5-1 and TRBJ2-1; TRBD1 aligns across 9 bases. The V and J ends lost 4 bases and 9 bases, in that order; junction bases with no gene match: 5. Germline values: CDR1 SGHRS, CDR2 YFSETQ. CDR3 size: 13 residues. This CDR3 is CASSRGQGGEQFF. The CDR3 DNA is TGCGCCAGCAGCAGGGGACAGGGTGGTGAGCAGTTCTTC. The full variable domain, rest sourced from reference TRBV5-1 and TRBJ2-1, is KAGVTQTPRYLIKTRGQQVTLSCSPISGHRSVSWYQQTPGQGLQFLFEYFSETQRNKGNFPGRFSGRQFSNSRSEMNVSTLELGDSALYLCASSRGQGGEQFFGPGTRLTVL.

The chain carries TRBV5-6 and TRBJ2-7; 8 bases map to TRBD2. Trimming cost V 3 bases and J 0 bases; bases outside gene matches: 11. The CDR3 length is 17 residues. Germline loops: CDR1 SGHDT, CDR2 YYEEEE. The CDR3 coding sequence is TGTGCCAGCAGCTCCCCCGATTGGCTAGCGGGCTCCTACGAGCAGTACTTC. This codes for CASSSPDWLAGSYEQYF.

The chain carries TRBV30 and TRBJ1-2, with D tentatively TRBD1 (6 bases). V was pared by 8 bases and J by 4 bases, with 11 bases between. Germline loops: CDR1 GTSNPN, CDR2 SVGIG (reference sequence). This CDR3 is built from 11 residues. The CDR3: CAEGEGYGYTF. Written as DNA, the CDR3 is TGTGCCGAGGGGGAAGGCTATGGCTACACCTTC.

The chain recombines TRBV10-3 with TRBJ2-1, with D tentatively TRBD1 (6 bases). CDR3 length: 15 amino acids. CDR1 and CDR2 from the germline V gene are ENHRY and SYGVKD. Trimming took 5 bases from V and 1 from J, leaving 12 bases between them. CDR3 nucleotide sequence: TGTGCCATCAGTCCTACCAGGGGTTCCTACAATGAGCAGTTCTTC. It codes for CAISPTRGSYNEQFF.

The genes are TRBV7-8 and TRBJ2-7; 9 bases are a match to TRBD1. Germline loops: CDR1 SGHVS, CDR2 FQNEAQ. This CDR3 spans 16 amino acids. The ends lost 6 bases at V and 7 bases at J; junction bases unmatched: 16. The CDR3 here is CASRPGPGQGFGEQYF. The CDR3 DNA is TGTGCCAGCAGACCCGGGCCGGGACAGGGTTTTGGTGAGCAGTACTTC.

This clone was seen a handful of times. J is TRBJ2-3 and V is TRBV27, with D perhaps TRBD2 (7 bases). The length of the CDR3 is 18 residues. Trimming removed 5 bases from V and 6 bases from J, with 27 bases in between. Germline V CDR1 and CDR2: MNHEY, SMNVEV (reference sequence). The CDR3 reads CASSPRPGGLGSTDTQYF. CDR3 in DNA: TGTGCCAGCAGTCCCCGACCCGGGGGGCTCGGGTCAACGGATACGCAGTATTTT.

CDR3 coding DNA: TGCAGTGCCAGGCGGGACACTGAAGCTTTCTTT. Protein product: CSARRDTEAFF. V is TRBV20-1 and J is TRBJ1-1; D gene unclear. The CDR3 is made up of 11 amino acids. Germline V CDR1 and CDR2: DFQATT, SNEGSKA (reference sequence). Trimming pared 6 bases from V and 3 bases from J, leaving 8 bases between.

V and J are TRBV6-4 and TRBJ2-2; no reliable D call. Germline CDR1 and CDR2: MRHNA and SNTAGT. CDR3 length equals 14 residues. Deletions cut 4 bases from V and 4 bases from J, with 10 bases between. This CDR3 is CASSALSSTGELFF. The CDR3 DNA reads as TGTGCCAGCAGTGCGCTTTCGAGCACCGGGGAGCTGTTTTTT.

Here the CDR3 DNA reads TGTGCCAGCCGGGAGGTATACAATGAGCAGTTCTTC. Translated: CASREVYNEQFF. V usage is TRBV6-1 and J usage is TRBJ2-1; 7 bases map to TRBD2. Unmatched junction bases numbered 2, after V lost 8 bases and J lost 4 bases. From germline, CDR1 is MNHNS and CDR2 SASEGT. The CDR3 is made up of 12 amino acids.

Worth noting for this clone: The junction and the germline gene differ at one end; a read error may be behind it. Other DNA sequences of this sample code for an identical CDR3. The V and J genes are TRBV14 and TRBJ2-5; 8 bases are a match to TRBD2. The germline CDR1 and CDR2 sequences are SGHDN and FVKESK. CDR3 length: 16 amino acids. The CDR3: CASSPGVLAVGETQYF. CDR3 DNA: TGCGCCAGCAGCCCTGGGGTACTAGCGGTCGGGGAGACCCAGTACTTC.

The chain uses TRBV19 and TRBJ2-7; TRBD1 might be the D (5 bases). The CDR3 spans 14 residues. Germline V gene sequence: CDR1 LNHDA, CDR2 SQIVND (reference sequence). Trimming pared 3 bases from V and 0 bases from J, leaving 9 bases between. CDR3 nucleotides: TGTGCCAGTAGTATGGACACCCCCTCCTACGAGCAGTACTTC. It specifies CASSMDTPSYEQYF.

The chain uses TRBV11-1 and TRBJ2-7, with a weak D call TRBD2 (6 bases). Trimming stripped 5 bases from V and 2 bases from J, with 13 bases between. CDR1 and CDR2 (germline): SGHAT, FQDESV (reference sequence). The CDR3 extends over 14 amino acids. In nucleotides, the CDR3 is TGTGCCAGCAGCACGCGGGGACCCGCCTACGAGCAGTACTTC. It specifies CASSTRGPAYEQYF.

This clone was seen a few times. The V call is TRBV21-1, the J call TRBJ2-7; the DNA was not used to check the table's D call, TRBD2. TRBV21-1 corresponds to a pseudogene. The CDR3 is 10 residues long. This chain's CDR3 is CASSTGEQYF. CDR3 coding DNA: TGTGCCAGCAGCACGGGCGAGCAGTACTTC.

The rearrangement links TRBV5-8 to TRBJ1-2, with no clear D. Deletions cut 1 base from V and 0 bases from J, with 25 bases between. Germline V gives CDR1 SGHTS, CDR2 YDEGEE. The CDR3 consists of 20 residues. CDR3 DNA sequence: TGTGCCAGCAGCTTGTTTCCTATCGCAGACCCTCGGGAGTCTAACTATGGCTACACCTTC. Translating it yields CASSLFPIADPRESNYGYTF.

The V and J genes are TRBV7-3 and TRBJ2-1; 8 positions match TRBD2. The V gene's germline CDR1 is SGHTA and CDR2 FQGTGA. The V and J ends lost 1 base and 11 bases, in that order; junction bases with no gene match: 10. The CDR3 is 15 amino acids. CDR3 sequence reads: CASSLNSGTAEKQFF. CDR3 coding DNA: TGTGCCAGCAGCTTAAATAGCGGGACCGCAGAAAAGCAGTTCTTC.

The gene calls are TRBV18 and TRBJ2-3; 13 bases map to TRBD2. Germline assignment: CDR1 KGHSH and CDR2 LQKENI. V was pared by 4 bases and J by 4 bases, with 5 bases of the junction left unmatched. CDR3 length equals 16 residues. CDR3 bases: TGTGCCAGCTCACAAGGGACTAGCGGGGAACCAGATACGCAGTATTTT. Residues: CASSQGTSGEPDTQYF.

The chain couples TRBV13 to TRBJ2-1, with 9 bases fitting TRBD2. V lost 5 bases and J lost 7; bases outside the gene matches: 6. The CDR3 covers 14 residues. Germline CDR1 is PRHDT and CDR2 is FYEKMQ (reference sequence). CDR3: CASSPTSGDNEQFF. The CDR3 DNA follows: TGTGCCAGCAGCCCGACTAGCGGAGATAATGAGCAGTTCTTC.

The V and J genes are TRBV11-3 and TRBJ2-5; TRBD1 is a possible D gene (5 bases). The CDR3 has 14 amino acids. V lost 1 base to trimming and J lost 5 bases, with 11 bases between them. Germline CDR1 is SGHNT and CDR2 is YENEEA. The CDR3 sequence is CASSLGGLGETQYF. The DNA for the CDR3 is TGTGCCAGCAGCTTAGGGGGCCTCGGGGAGACCCAGTACTTC. Variable domain in full (rest from reference TRBV11-3 and TRBJ2-5): EAGVVQSPRYKIIEKKQPVAFWCNPISGHNTLYWYLQNLGQGPELLIRYENEEAVDDSQLPKDRFSAERLKGVDSTLKIQPAELGDSAVYLCASSLGGLGETQYFGPGTRLLVL.

The chain combines TRBV5-4 with TRBJ1-1; TRBD1 matches at 7 bases. The ends lost 2 bases at V and 1 base at J; junction bases unmatched: 8. The CDR3 runs to 16 residues. Germline-derived CDR1 and CDR2 are SGHNT and YYREEE (reference sequence). CDR3 residues: CASSFETGAGNTEAFF. The CDR3 nucleotides are TGTGCCAGCAGCTTTGAAACAGGGGCGGGGAACACTGAAGCTTTCTTT.

The CDR3 sequence is CASSLSGGGMDEQFF. The CDR3 DNA is TGTGCCAGCAGCTTATCCGGGGGGGGCATGGATGAGCAGTTCTTC. The V gene is TRBV7-6, the J gene TRBJ2-1; 8 bases match TRBD2. The germline CDR1 and CDR2 sequences are SGHVS and FNYEAQ. The CDR3 has 15 residues. V lost 2 bases and J lost 8; bases outside the gene matches: 8.

This clone has just one count. The chain is built from TRBV15 and TRBJ2-2; possible D gene TRBD2, 6 bases. Germline CDR1 and CDR2: LNHNV and YYDKDF (reference sequence). V was trimmed by 1 base and J by 6 bases, leaving 12 bases between them. This CDR3 has 15 residues. The CDR3 spells CATSRVAEGSGELFF. CDR3 in DNA: TGTGCCACCAGCAGAGTGGCGGAGGGATCCGGGGAGCTGTTTTTT.

The chain uses TRBV5-1 and TRBJ1-2; D is possibly TRBD1 (6 bases). This CDR3 is built from 13 residues. Per germline, CDR1 SGHRS and CDR2 YFSETQ. V gave up 0 bases and J gave up 8 bases, with 11 bases separating them. CDR3: CASSLEGGGGYTF. The DNA for the CDR3 is TGCGCCAGCAGCTTGGAAGGGGGTGGGGGCTACACCTTC. The full variable domain, its missing parts supplied by reference TRBV5-1 and TRBJ1-2, is KAGVTQTPRYLIKTRGQQVTLSCSPISGHRSVSWYQQTPGQGLQFLFEYFSETQRNKGNFPGRFSGRQFSNSRSEMNVSTLELGDSALYLCASSLEGGGGYTFGSGTRLTVV.